This TCR beta chain came from a study of T cells after posttransplantation cyclophosphamide. Cyclophosphamide on days +3 and +4 followed busulfan-fludarabine conditioning and a marrow graft. Germline CDR1 reads MNHNY; CDR2 reads SVGAGI (reference sequence). The CDR3 is made up of 16 amino acids. Study-level points and caveats: Skin or GI-infiltrating T cells shared few TRB sequences with blood.

Sequenced by immunoSEQ multiplex PCR; TCRdb stores in-frame clones only, minus some. The data show roughly 6,200 clones, none appearing only once, with approximately 5.5% held by the ten largest. Turning to this clone: Its antigen remains unidentified.

This chain connects TRBV6-6 to TRBJ2-5; TRBD2 matches at 13 bases. The DNA end is more similar to TRBJ2-7, so the J call may be wrong. The TCR was taken from a male patient younger than 45 who received an allogeneic stem cell transplant from an unrelated donor, was CMV-positive, and had acute and chronic GVHD. Some T cells here may be from the graft donor. Source: PBMCs, taken after an allogeneic stem cell transplant with post-transplant cyclophosphamide. CDR3 protein: CASSARLAGGPPEQYF. CDR3 coding DNA: TGTGCCAGCAGTGCCCGACTAGCGGGAGGCCCTCCCGAGCAGTACTTC.